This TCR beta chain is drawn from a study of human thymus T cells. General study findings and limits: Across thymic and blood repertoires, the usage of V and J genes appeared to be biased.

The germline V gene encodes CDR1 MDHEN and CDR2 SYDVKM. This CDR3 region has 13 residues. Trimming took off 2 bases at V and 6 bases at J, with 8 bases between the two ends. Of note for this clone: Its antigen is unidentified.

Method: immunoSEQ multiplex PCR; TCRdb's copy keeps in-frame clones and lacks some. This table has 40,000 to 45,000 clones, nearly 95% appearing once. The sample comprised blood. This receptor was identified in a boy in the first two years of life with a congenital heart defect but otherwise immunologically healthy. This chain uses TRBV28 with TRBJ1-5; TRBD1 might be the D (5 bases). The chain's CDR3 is CASSLPGIQPQHF. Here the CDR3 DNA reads TGTGCCAGCAGTTTACCAGGGATTCAGCCCCAGCATTTT.